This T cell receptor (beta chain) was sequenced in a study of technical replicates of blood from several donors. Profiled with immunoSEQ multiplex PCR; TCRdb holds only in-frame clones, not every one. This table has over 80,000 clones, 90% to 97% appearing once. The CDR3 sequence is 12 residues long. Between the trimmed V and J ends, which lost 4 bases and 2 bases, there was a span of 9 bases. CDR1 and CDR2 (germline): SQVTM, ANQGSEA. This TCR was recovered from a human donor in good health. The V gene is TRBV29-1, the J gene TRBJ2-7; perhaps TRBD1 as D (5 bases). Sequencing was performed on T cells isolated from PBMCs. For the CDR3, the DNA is TGCAGCGTTGCCAGGGCACCCTACGAGCAGTACTTC. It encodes CSVARAPYEQYF.